These 27 T cell receptor beta chains were all obtained from the same sample, sequenced in a study of PD-L1 blockade in urothelial cancer. Measured with immunoSEQ multiplex PCR; TCRdb has only the in-frame clones, and not every one. Here the sample spans 25,000 to 30,000 clones, 75% to 90% being singletons. The material sequenced was PBMCs, taken around atezolizumab (anti-PD-L1) treatment. The source of these receptors is a man aged 50-60 years with urothelial cancer.

The J gene is TRBJ1-5, the V gene TRBV18; D may be TRBD1 (5 bases). The V end lost 6 bases, the J end lost 5 bases, and 17 bases lay between the germline ends. CDR1 KGHSH and CDR2 LQKENI come from the germline V gene. The CDR3 totals 15 residues. The CDR3 nucleotides are TGTGCCAGCTCGTCCGGACACACCGGCGATCAGCCCCAGCATTTT. Translating gives CASSSGHTGDQPQHF.

The chain couples TRBV7-2 to TRBJ1-2; maybe TRBD1 (6 bases). Deletions cut 5 bases from V and 3 bases from J, with 10 bases between. Germline CDR1 reads SGHTA; CDR2 reads FQGNSA. CDR3 length: 13 residues. CDR3 DNA sequence: TGTGCCAGCAGCGCCGGACAGTACTATGGCTACACCTTC. Translation: CASSAGQYYGYTF.

The chain is built from TRBV2 and TRBJ2-3, with D possibly matching TRBD1 (6 bases). Germline V CDR1 and CDR2: SNHLY, FYNNEI. Trimming shortened V by 6 bases and J by 0 bases, and 13 bases separated the two germline ends. The CDR3 runs to 15 residues. The CDR3 nucleotides read TGTGCCAGCAGGAGATTACAGGGTAGCACAGATACGCAGTATTTT. Its translation is CASRRLQGSTDTQYF.

The count of this clone is one. The chain uses TRBV5-1 and TRBJ2-2, with a possible D match to TRBD1 (6 bases). This CDR3 spans 16 amino acids. V was pared by 0 bases and J by 6 bases, with 15 bases between. Germline V lookup: CDR1 SGHRS, CDR2 YFSETQ. Written as DNA, the CDR3 is TGCGCCAGCAGCTTGGCCGTCAGGGGAATGGCCGGGGAGCTGTTTTTT. Encoded protein: CASSLAVRGMAGELFF.

This rearrangement joins TRBV11-3 to TRBJ2-1, with 13 nucleotides matching TRBD2. With V trimmed by 4 bases and J by 8 bases, 11 bases remained unmatched. The CDR3 is 17 amino acids. CDR1 and CDR2 from the germline V gene are SGHNT and YENEEA. The CDR3 is CASSSYAGLAGADEQFF. The CDR3 coding sequence is TGTGCCAGCAGCTCATACGCCGGACTAGCGGGGGCCGATGAGCAGTTCTTC.

The chain employs TRBV2 and TRBJ2-7; possible D gene TRBD1, 5 bases. This CDR3 is 13 amino acids long. Germline V gives CDR1 SNHLY, CDR2 FYNNEI. The V end lost 6 bases, the J end lost 5 bases, and 14 bases lay between the germline ends. CDR3: CASRGRVGDEQYV. CDR3 nucleotide sequence: TGTGCCAGCAGGGGCAGGGTCGGCGACGAGCAGTACGTC.

The count of this clone is one. The chain uses TRBV2 and TRBJ2-1; D not certain. Germline CDR1 and CDR2: SNHLY and FYNNEI. The V end was cut by 4 bases, the J end by 0 bases, with 7 bases between. The CDR3 is 14 amino acids. The CDR3 loop is CASSAQSSYNEQFF. CDR3 in DNA: TGTGCCAGCAGTGCACAGTCCTCCTACAATGAGCAGTTCTTC. Complete variable domain (other parts from reference TRBV2 and TRBJ2-1): EPEVTQTPSHQVTQMGQEVILRCVPISNHLYFYWYRQILGQKVEFLVSFYNNEISEKSEIFDDQFSVERPDGSNFTLKIRSTKLEDSAMYFCASSAQSSYNEQFFGPGTRLTVL.

V is TRBV11-2 and J is TRBJ1-6; D is ambiguous. Germline CDR1 SGHAT, CDR2 FQNNGV. Trimming took 5 bases from V and 7 from J, leaving 12 bases between them. The CDR3 is 14 residues long. The CDR3 reads CASSHLLRNSPLHF. The CDR3 nucleotides read TGTGCCAGCAGCCACCTCCTGAGGAATTCACCCCTCCACTTT.

The chain is built from TRBV14 and TRBJ1-2; D unclear. The CDR3 runs to 13 residues. V lost 3 bases and J lost 2, with 7 bases in between. The V gene's germline CDR1 is SGHDN and CDR2 FVKESK. CDR3 protein: CASSHDQNYGYTF. Here the CDR3 DNA reads TGTGCCAGCAGCCATGATCAGAACTATGGCTACACCTTC.

The V gene is TRBV27, the J gene TRBJ2-5; 8 bases are shared with TRBD2. CDR1 is MNHEY, CDR2 SMNVEV, per germline (reference sequence). The ends lost 6 bases at V and 5 bases at J; junction bases unmatched: 2. The CDR3 totals 12 residues. CDR3 DNA sequence: TGTGCCAGCAGGGGCGGGGGGGAGACCCAGTACTTC. It specifies CASRGGGETQYF.

This rearrangement joins TRBV9 to TRBJ2-1; maybe TRBD2 (5 bases). Germline loops: CDR1 SGDLS, CDR2 YYNGEE. V was shortened by 1 base and J by 9 bases, with 17 bases between the two germline ends. This CDR3 contains 15 residues. DNA of the CDR3: TGTGCCAGCAGCGTACCCGTCGGGGTTCATAGTGAGCAGTTCTTC. Amino acids: CASSVPVGVHSEQFF.

This clone was recorded once. The V and J genes are TRBV6-6 and TRBJ2-3; a weak D match, TRBD1 (6 bases). Trimming stripped 5 bases from V and 4 bases from J, with 13 bases between. This CDR3 contains 14 residues. Germline V gene sequence: CDR1 MNHNY, CDR2 SVGAGI (reference sequence). The CDR3 region has the DNA TGTGCCAGCAGTCTAGAGGCAGGGGCAGATACGCAGTATTTT. Protein: CASSLEAGADTQYF.

V gene TRBV5-1 combines with J gene TRBJ2-2; D is perhaps TRBD1 (6 bases). Germline V CDR1 and CDR2: SGHRS, YFSETQ. This CDR3 has 14 amino acids. Trimming shortened V by 1 base and J by 5 bases, and 9 bases separated the two germline ends. The DNA of the CDR3 is TGCGCCAGCAGCTTGACAGGGATAACCGGGGAGCTGTTTTTT. Encoded protein: CASSLTGITGELFF.

The V and J genes are TRBV28 and TRBJ2-1; 12 bases are a match to TRBD2. CDR3 size: 15 residues. Germline trimming cut 5 bases from V and 10 bases from J; bases unmatched to any gene: 9. The V gene's germline CDR1 is MDHEN and CDR2 SYDVKM. The CDR3 protein is CASSLGLAGSWEQFF. In DNA, the CDR3 is TGTGCCAGCAGTCTCGGACTAGCGGGGTCGTGGGAGCAGTTCTTC.

The genes are TRBV5-1 and TRBJ2-3; 8 bases align to TRBD1. The CDR3 runs 15 residues. Germline CDR1 SGHRS, CDR2 YFSETQ. V lost 4 bases to trimming and J lost 0 bases; unmatched junction nucleotides: 4. The CDR3 loop reads CASSRQGPSTDTQYF. The CDR3 DNA reads as TGCGCCAGCAGCCGACAGGGGCCGAGCACAGATACGCAGTATTTT.

The table lists this clone with a few counts. The rearrangement links TRBV7-3 to TRBJ2-1, with 11 nucleotides matching TRBD2. The junction had 8 bases not matched to a gene; V was cut back by 5 bases and J by 5 bases. The length of the CDR3 is 16 residues. Germline V gene lookup returns CDR1 SGHTA and CDR2 FQGTGA. CDR3 residues: CASSLEAGLADNEQFF. CDR3 DNA sequence: TGTGCCAGCAGCCTCGAAGCGGGACTAGCGGACAATGAGCAGTTCTTC.

In its sample, this clone was seen once. V usage is TRBV5-4 and J usage is TRBJ2-7, with D possibly being TRBD2 (5 bases). The V gene lost 0 bases and the J gene lost 6 bases, with 10 bases spanning the gap. There are 13 residues in the CDR3. CDR1 SGHNT and CDR2 YYREEE come from the germline V gene (reference sequence). CDR3 coding DNA: TGTGCCAGCAGCTTGGGGGCGGCGGGCGAGCAGTACTTC. Amino acids: CASSLGAAGEQYF.

This chain connects TRBV7-9 to TRBJ2-1; D is possibly TRBD1 (6 bases). The CDR3 has 15 amino acids. The germline CDR1 and CDR2 sequences are SEHNR and FQNEAQ (reference sequence). The V gene lost 0 bases and the J gene lost 8 bases, with 14 bases spanning the gap. The CDR3 DNA reads TGTGCCAGCAGCTTAGCGGGATACAGGGACCATGAGCAGTTCTTC. Translating it yields CASSLAGYRDHEQFF.

The chain links TRBV23-1 to TRBJ1-1, with a possible D match to TRBD1 (5 bases). TRBV23-1 is filed as an ORF, its function uncertain. V dropped 0 bases and J dropped 7 bases, with 6 bases sitting between them. The CDR3 extends over 12 amino acids. The CDR3 spells CASSQSGGEAFF. CDR3 in DNA: TGCGCCAGCAGTCAATCGGGGGGTGAAGCTTTCTTT.

The V call is TRBV2, the J call TRBJ2-2; D is perhaps TRBD1 (5 bases). The V and J ends lost 2 bases and 5 bases respectively, with 18 bases between them. Looked up from germline, CDR1 is SNHLY and CDR2 is FYNNEI. This CDR3 has 17 amino acids. As DNA, the CDR3 is TGTGCCAGCAGTGAAAGGGGTGGCCCTCGAAGGACCGGGGAGCTGTTTTTT. It specifies CASSERGGPRRTGELFF.

This chain links TRBV19 with TRBJ1-5; TRBD1 matches 10 bases. Germline V gene data show CDR1 as LNHDA and CDR2 as SQIVND (reference sequence). The CDR3 runs 18 residues. The V gene end was trimmed by 5 bases and the J gene end by 1 base; junction bases not matched to a gene: 11. In DNA, the CDR3 is TGTGCCAGTAGTGCTCGGACAGGGGGTCTTCCAAGCAATCAGCCCCAGCATTTT. It translates to CASSARTGGLPSNQPQHF. The full variable domain, completed using reference TRBV19 and TRBJ1-5, is DGGITQSPKYLFRKEGQNVTLSCEQNLNHDAMYWYRQDPGQGLRLIYYSQIVNDFQKGDIAEGYSVSREKKESFPLTVTSAQKNPTAFYLCASSARTGGLPSNQPQHFGDGTRLSIL.

This clone was counted only a few times. The rearrangement uses TRBV7-9 and TRBJ2-3; the match to TRBD2 covers 10 bases. The germline gives CDR1 SEHNR, CDR2 FQNEAQ (reference sequence). CDR3 length: 16 residues. Trimming took 5 bases from V and 2 from J; bases not matched to a gene: 7. CDR3 region: CASSTTSGENTDTQYF. The CDR3 DNA reads as TGTGCCAGCAGCACCACTAGCGGGGAGAACACAGATACGCAGTATTTT.

This chain connects TRBV10-1 to TRBJ2-4; 7 nucleotides align to TRBD1. The CDR3 is made up of 16 amino acids. Germline loops: CDR1 WNHNN, CDR2 SYGVQD (reference sequence). V shed 5 bases and J 0 bases; nucleotides not matched to a gene: 7. The DNA of the CDR3 is TGCGCCAGCAGTCAAGGGACAGCAGGAGCCAAAAACATTCAGTACTTC. Protein product: CASSQGTAGAKNIQYF.

The chain has TRBV5-1 and TRBJ1-1; 11 bases are a match to TRBD1. J was trimmed by 4 bases and V by 4 bases; bases with no gene match: 6. Germline V gene lookup returns CDR1 SGHRS and CDR2 YFSETQ. The CDR3 runs to 15 residues. CDR3 residues: CASSEGQGVITEAFF. The CDR3 DNA is TGCGCCAGCAGCGAGGGACAGGGGGTAATCACTGAAGCTTTCTTT.

V is TRBV6-4 and J is TRBJ2-3; TRBD2 agrees at 13 bases. Germline loops: CDR1 MRHNA, CDR2 SNTAGT. The CDR3 runs 16 residues. With 4 bases clipped from V and 2 bases from J, the junction kept 3 bases outside the gene matches. The chain's CDR3 is CASSGTSGSLTDTQYF. For the CDR3, the DNA is TGTGCCAGCAGTGGGACTAGCGGGAGCCTCACAGATACGCAGTATTTT.

The chain joins TRBV18 to TRBJ1-2, with 9 bases identical to TRBD1. Germline lookup yields CDR1 KGHSH and CDR2 LQKENI. This CDR3 spans 14 amino acids. Losses at the gene ends were 3 bases for V and 8 bases for J; bases not matched to a gene: 7. The CDR3 here is CASSPSRDRAGYTF. The DNA of the CDR3 is TGTGCCAGCTCACCGAGCCGGGACAGGGCCGGCTACACCTTC.

The gene calls are TRBV6-6 and TRBJ1-1, with TRBD1 matching 7 bases. V was pared by 11 bases and J by 5 bases, with 5 bases of the junction left unmatched. Per the germline V gene, CDR1 is MNHNY and CDR2 is SVGAGI (reference sequence). The CDR3 contains 11 residues. This CDR3 is CASGGRTEAFF. The CDR3 DNA is TGTGCCTCAGGGGGGAGGACTGAAGCTTTCTTT.